This TCR beta chain was sequenced for a study of T cell responses to AZD1222 COVID-19 vaccine. The V gene's germline CDR1 is SGHRS and CDR2 YFSETQ. The V and J ends lost 5 bases and 3 bases respectively, with 15 bases between them. CDR3 length: 14 amino acids. Sequencing was performed with immunoSEQ multiplex PCR; in TCRdb, only in-frame clones are kept and a portion is missing. The table lists 130,000 or so clones, 70% to 90% of them singletons. This specimen was peripheral blood, taken 28 days after the second AZD1222 dose. This chain uses TRBV5-1 with TRBJ2-7; no clear D gene. The receptor comes from an adult who received the AZD1222 COVID-19 vaccine. CDR3 sequence (DNA): TGCGCCAGCAGTCCCAACTCCCCGGTCTACGAGCAGTACTTC. Protein sequence: CASSPNSPVYEQYF.